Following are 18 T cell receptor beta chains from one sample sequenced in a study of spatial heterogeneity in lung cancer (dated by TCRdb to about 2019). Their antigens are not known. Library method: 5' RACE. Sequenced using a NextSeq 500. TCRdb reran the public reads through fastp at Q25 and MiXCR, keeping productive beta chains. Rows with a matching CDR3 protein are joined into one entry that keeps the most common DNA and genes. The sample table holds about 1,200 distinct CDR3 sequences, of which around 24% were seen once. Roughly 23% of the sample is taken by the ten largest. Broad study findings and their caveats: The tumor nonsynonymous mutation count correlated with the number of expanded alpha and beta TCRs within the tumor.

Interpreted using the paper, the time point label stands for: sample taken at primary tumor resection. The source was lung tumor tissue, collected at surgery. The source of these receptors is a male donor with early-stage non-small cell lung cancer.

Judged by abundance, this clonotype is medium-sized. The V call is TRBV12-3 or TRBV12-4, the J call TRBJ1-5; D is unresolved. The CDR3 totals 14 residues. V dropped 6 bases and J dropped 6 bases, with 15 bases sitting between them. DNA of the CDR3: TGTGCCAGCAGGGCCGGGATCTATAGTCAGCCCCAGCATTTT. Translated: CASRAGIYSQPQHF.

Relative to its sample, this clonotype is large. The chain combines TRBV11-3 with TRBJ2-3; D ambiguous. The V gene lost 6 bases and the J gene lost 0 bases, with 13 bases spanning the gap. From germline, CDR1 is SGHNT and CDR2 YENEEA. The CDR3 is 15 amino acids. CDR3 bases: TGTGCCAGCAGTCCCACGACCACTAGCACAGATACGCAGTATTTT. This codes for CASSPTTTSTDTQYF. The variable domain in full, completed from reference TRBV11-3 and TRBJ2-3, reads EAGVVQSPRYKIIEKKQPVAFWCNPISGHNTLYWYLQNLGQGPELLIRYENEEAVDDSQLPKDRFSAERLKGVDSTLKIQPAELGDSAVYLCASSPTTTSTDTQYFGPGTRLTVL.

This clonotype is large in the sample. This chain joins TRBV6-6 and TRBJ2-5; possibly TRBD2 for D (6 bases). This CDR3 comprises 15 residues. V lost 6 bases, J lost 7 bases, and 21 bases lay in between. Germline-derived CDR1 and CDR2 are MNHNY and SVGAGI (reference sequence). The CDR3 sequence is CASSWPPLATGTQYF. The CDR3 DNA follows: TGTGCCAGCAGCTGGCCCCCCCTAGCGACTGGGACCCAGTACTTC.

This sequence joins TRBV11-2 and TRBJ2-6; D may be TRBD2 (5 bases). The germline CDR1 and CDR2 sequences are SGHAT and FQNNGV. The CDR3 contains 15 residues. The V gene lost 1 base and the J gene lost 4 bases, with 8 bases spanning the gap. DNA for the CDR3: TGTGCCAGCAGCTTAGGTCCGGGAGGGGCCAACGTCCTGACTTTC. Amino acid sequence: CASSLGPGGANVLTF.

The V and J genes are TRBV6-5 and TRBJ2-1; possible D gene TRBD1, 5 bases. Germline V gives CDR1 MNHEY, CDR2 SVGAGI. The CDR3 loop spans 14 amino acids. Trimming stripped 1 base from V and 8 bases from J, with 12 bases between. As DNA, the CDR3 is TGTGCCAGCAGTTACTTAGGGGTCGAGGATGAGCAGTTCTTC. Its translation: CASSYLGVEDEQFF.

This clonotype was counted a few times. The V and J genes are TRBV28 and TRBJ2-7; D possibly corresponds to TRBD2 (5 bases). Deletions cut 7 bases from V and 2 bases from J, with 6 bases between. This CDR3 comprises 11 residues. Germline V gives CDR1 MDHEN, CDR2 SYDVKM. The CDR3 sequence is CASTSPYEQYF. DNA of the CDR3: TGTGCCAGCACTAGCCCCTACGAGCAGTACTTC. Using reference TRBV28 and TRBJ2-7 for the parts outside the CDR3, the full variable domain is DVKVTQSSRYLVKRTGEKVFLECVQDMDHENMFWYRQDPGLGLRLIYFSYDVKMKEKGDIPEGYSVSREKKERFSLILESASTNQTSMYLCASTSPYEQYFGPGTRLTVT.

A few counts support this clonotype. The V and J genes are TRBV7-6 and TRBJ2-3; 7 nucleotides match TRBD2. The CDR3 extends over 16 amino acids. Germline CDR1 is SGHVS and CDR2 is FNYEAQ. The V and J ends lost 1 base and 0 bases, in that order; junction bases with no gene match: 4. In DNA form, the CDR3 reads TGTGCCAGCAGCTTAGAGCCAGCGGGGAGCACAGATACGCAGTATTTT. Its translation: CASSLEPAGSTDTQYF.

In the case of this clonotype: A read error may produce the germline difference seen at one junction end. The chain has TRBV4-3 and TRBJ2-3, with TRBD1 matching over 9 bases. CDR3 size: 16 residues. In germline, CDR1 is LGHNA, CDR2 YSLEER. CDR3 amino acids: CATSPDTGGAADTQYF. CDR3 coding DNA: TGCGCCACCAGCCCGGACACAGGGGGCGCGGCAGATACGCAGTATTTT.

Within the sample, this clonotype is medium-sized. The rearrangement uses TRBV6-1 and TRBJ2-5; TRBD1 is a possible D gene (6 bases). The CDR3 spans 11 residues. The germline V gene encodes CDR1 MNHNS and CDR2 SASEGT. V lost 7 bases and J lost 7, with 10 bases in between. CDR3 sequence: CASTLGGTQYF. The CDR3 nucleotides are TGTGCCAGCACTCTAGGGGGGACCCAGTACTTC.

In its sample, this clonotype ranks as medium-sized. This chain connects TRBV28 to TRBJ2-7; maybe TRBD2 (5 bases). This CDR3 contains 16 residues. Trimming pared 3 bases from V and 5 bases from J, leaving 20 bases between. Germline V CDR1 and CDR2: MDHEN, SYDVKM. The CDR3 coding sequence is TGTGCCAGCAGTTTTTGGCCGGACGGGATAAGCAACGAGCAGTACTTC. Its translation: CASSFWPDGISNEQYF.

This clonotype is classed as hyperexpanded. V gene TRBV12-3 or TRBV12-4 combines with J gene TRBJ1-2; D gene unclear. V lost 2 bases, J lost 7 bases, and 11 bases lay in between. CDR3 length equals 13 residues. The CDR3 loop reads CASSLPASGGYTF. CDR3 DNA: TGTGCCAGCAGTTTACCCGCGTCGGGTGGCTACACCTTC.

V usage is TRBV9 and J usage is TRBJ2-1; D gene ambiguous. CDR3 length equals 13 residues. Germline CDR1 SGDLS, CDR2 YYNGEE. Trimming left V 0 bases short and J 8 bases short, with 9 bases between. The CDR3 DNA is TGTGCCAGCAGCGTAGTACTATTTGATGAGCAGTTCTTC. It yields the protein CASSVVLFDEQFF.

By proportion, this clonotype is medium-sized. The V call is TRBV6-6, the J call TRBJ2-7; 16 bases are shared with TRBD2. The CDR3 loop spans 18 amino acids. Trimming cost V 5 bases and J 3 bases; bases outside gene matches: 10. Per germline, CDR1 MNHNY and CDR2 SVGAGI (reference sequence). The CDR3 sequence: CASSPPGTSGRVRYEQYF. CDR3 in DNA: TGTGCCAGCAGTCCCCCCGGGACTAGCGGGAGGGTACGCTACGAGCAGTACTTC.

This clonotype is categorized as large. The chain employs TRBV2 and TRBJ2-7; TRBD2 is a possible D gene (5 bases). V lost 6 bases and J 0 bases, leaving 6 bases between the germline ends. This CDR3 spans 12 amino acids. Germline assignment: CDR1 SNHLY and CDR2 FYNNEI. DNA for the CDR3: TGTGCCAGCAGGGGGAGCTCCTACGAGCAGTACTTC. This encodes CASRGSSYEQYF.

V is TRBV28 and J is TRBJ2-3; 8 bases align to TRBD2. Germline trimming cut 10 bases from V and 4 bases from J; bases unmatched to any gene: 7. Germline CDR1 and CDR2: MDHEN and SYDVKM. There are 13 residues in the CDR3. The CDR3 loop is CATGLVNPDTQYF. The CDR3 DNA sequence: TGTGCCACGGGACTAGTGAACCCAGATACGCAGTATTTT.

CDR3 protein: CANSGEANYGYTF. The CDR3 coding sequence is TGTGCCAACTCAGGGGAAGCTAACTATGGCTACACCTTC. The chain carries TRBV13 and TRBJ1-2; weak D call: TRBD1 (6 bases). V was trimmed by 10 bases and J by 0 bases, leaving 12 bases between them. This CDR3 region has 13 residues. Germline V gene sequence: CDR1 PRHDT, CDR2 FYEKMQ (reference sequence).

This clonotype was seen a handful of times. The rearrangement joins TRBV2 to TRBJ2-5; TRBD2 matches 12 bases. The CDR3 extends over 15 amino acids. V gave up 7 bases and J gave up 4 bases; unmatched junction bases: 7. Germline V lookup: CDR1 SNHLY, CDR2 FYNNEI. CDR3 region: CASIRLAGGGETQYF. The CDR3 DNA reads TGTGCCAGCATCCGGCTAGCGGGAGGGGGAGAGACCCAGTACTTC.

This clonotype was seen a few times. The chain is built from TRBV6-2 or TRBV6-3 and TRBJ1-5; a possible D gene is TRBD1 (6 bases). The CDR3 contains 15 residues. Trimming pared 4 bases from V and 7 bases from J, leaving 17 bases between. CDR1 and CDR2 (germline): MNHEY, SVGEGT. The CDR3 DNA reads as TGTGCCAGCAGTTCCCTCCAGGGGAGAGGACAGCCCCAGCATTTT. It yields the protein CASSSLQGRGQPQHF.